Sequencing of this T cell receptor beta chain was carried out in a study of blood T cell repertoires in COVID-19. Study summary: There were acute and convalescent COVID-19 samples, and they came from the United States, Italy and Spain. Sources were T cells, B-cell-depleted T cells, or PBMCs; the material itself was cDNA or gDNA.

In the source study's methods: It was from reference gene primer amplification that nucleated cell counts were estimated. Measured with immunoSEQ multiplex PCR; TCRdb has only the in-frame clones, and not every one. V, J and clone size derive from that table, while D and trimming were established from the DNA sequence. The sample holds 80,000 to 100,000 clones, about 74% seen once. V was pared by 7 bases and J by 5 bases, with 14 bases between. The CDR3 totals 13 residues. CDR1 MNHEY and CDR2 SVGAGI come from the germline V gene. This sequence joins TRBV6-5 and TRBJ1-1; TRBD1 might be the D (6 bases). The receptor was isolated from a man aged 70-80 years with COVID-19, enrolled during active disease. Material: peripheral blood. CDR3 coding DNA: TGTGCCAGCAAAAAACAGGGTAAGACTGAAGCTTTCTTT. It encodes CASKKQGKTEAFF.